This T cell receptor beta chain appears in the sequencing data of a study of blood T cell repertoires in COVID-19. Study at large: Whether acute or convalescent, the COVID-19 samples came from the United States, Italy and Spain.

Method: immunoSEQ multiplex PCR; TCRdb's copy keeps in-frame clones and lacks some. Altogether 250,000 to 350,000 clones are present, over 75% being singletons, with the ten largest covering roughly 7.1%. The CDR3 spans 14 residues. Germline V lookup: CDR1 MNHEY, CDR2 SVGEGT. V lost 4 bases to trimming and J lost 0 bases, with 7 bases between them. Specimen: peripheral blood. The receptor was derived from a woman between 50 and 59 years old who had recovered from COVID-19. This sequence joins TRBV6-2 or TRBV6-3 and TRBJ2-1; D not certain. In DNA form, the CDR3 reads TGTGCCAGCAGTTGGCTTAACTCCTACAATGAGCAGTTCTTC. This encodes CASSWLNSYNEQFF.